This T cell receptor (beta chain) was sequenced for a study of shared clonotypes between healthy human individuals. The table came from immunoSEQ multiplex PCR; TCRdb's copy has only in-frame clones and leaves some out. The sample holds millions of clones, about 95% seen once. As regards this clone: Its antigen is unidentified.

Only CD45RO-negative cells positively selected for CCR7 counted as naive CD8 cells, so terminally differentiated effector memory CD45RA+ cells were excluded. Study conclusions and caveats: Naive CD4 clonotypes were shared across a few donors at around 5.4%.

Material for sequencing was naive CD8+ T cells sorted from blood. The sequence derives from a man between 18 and 35 years old in good health.

In nucleotides, the CDR3 is TGCGCCAGCAGCCACGAGCGGAACACCGGGGAGCTGTTTTTT. Its translation: CASSHERNTGELFF. V usage is TRBV4-1 and J usage is TRBJ2-2; no definite D call. Trimming removed 3 bases at V and 1 base at J, with 6 bases between. The CDR3 covers 14 residues. Germline-derived CDR1 and CDR2 are MGHRA and YSYEKL.